The T cell receptor (beta chain) described here comes from a study of blood T cell repertoires in COVID-19. Here immunoSEQ multiplex PCR was the method, and the copy in TCRdb shows in-frame clones only, minus some. The table lists 110,000 to 150,000 clones, over 80% of them singletons. The germline V gene has CDR1 LNHDA and CDR2 SQIVND (reference sequence). V dropped 4 bases and J dropped 0 bases, with 14 bases sitting between them. This CDR3 has 16 amino acids. The sequenced material came from peripheral blood. This chain connects TRBV19 to TRBJ2-3; perhaps TRBD2 as D (6 bases). This sequence was found in a human donor in a cohort sampled during active COVID-19. CDR3 DNA: TGTGCCAGTAGTACCCCCGCTAGCGCTAGCACAGATACGCAGTATTTT. It yields the protein CASSTPASASTDTQYF.